The clone carrying this TCR beta chain has only a few counts. This specimen comes from a study of blood T cell repertoires in COVID-19. Source study methods: Estimated nucleated cell counts came from reference gene primer amplification. The assay was immunoSEQ multiplex PCR, and TCRdb's table has in-frame clones only and misses some. That table furnishes V, J and clone size, whereas the DNA furnished D and trimming. In the table there are 130,000 or so clones, just over 85% of which are singletons. V shed 3 bases and J shed 9 bases, with 9 bases lying between them. Germline CDR1 reads MNHEY; CDR2 reads SMNVEV (reference sequence). This CDR3 region has 13 residues.

This receptor was taken from a woman aged 55 to 70 with acute or convalescent COVID-19. The chain uses TRBV27 and TRBJ1-6; D unclear. The specimen was peripheral blood. In nucleotides, the CDR3 is TGTGCCAGCAGTTTCCCCGGGATTTCACCCCTCCACTTT. Amino acid sequence: CASSFPGISPLHF.